The 17 T cell receptor beta chains below were found in one sample sequenced in a study of cytomegalovirus exposure and HLA in healthy donors. Vbeta (60) and Jbeta (13) primers were used in the PCR. The data were produced by immunoSEQ multiplex PCR, yet TCRdb's version contains in-frame clones alone and is incomplete. The table shows some 90,000 clones, with roughly 79% occurring only once. The sequenced material came from PBMCs. The receptors stem from a woman in her seventies in good health and CMV-seropositive.

The gene calls are TRBV7-9 and TRBJ2-2, with D unclear. The CDR3 length is 14 residues. The germline V gene has CDR1 SEHNR and CDR2 FQNEAQ (reference sequence). V lost 5 bases to trimming and J lost 3 bases, with 10 bases between them. The CDR3 sequence is CASSHTVDTGELFF. In DNA, the CDR3 is TGTGCCAGCAGCCATACAGTGGACACCGGGGAGCTGTTTTTT.

The chain carries TRBV18 and TRBJ1-1; 9 nucleotides match TRBD1. Germline V gives CDR1 KGHSH, CDR2 LQKENI. CDR3 length: 15 amino acids. With 3 bases clipped from V and 1 base from J, the junction kept 3 bases outside the gene matches. The chain's CDR3 is CASSPGQGQNTEAFF. The CDR3 region has the DNA TGTGCCAGCTCACCCGGACAGGGGCAGAACACTGAAGCTTTCTTT.

The chain is built from TRBV6-1 and TRBJ2-7; 8 bases map to TRBD1. The CDR3 loop spans 15 amino acids. In germline, CDR1 is MNHNS, CDR2 SASEGT. J lost 2 bases, V lost 6 bases, and 9 bases had no gene match. Here the CDR3 DNA reads TGTGCCAGCAGCAGGTCGGGACAGGAAGCCTACGAGCAGTACTTC. Translation: CASSRSGQEAYEQYF.

The chain uses TRBV9 and TRBJ2-7, with a weak D call TRBD1 (5 bases). CDR1 is SGDLS and CDR2 is YYNGEE in the germline V gene. Between the trimmed V and J ends, which lost 4 bases and 0 bases, there was a span of 11 bases. The CDR3 totals 14 residues. The CDR3 sequence is CASSPGHSSYEQYF. CDR3 DNA: TGTGCCAGCAGCCCCGGACATTCCTCCTACGAGCAGTACTTC.

This chain joins TRBV29-1 and TRBJ1-1; D is uncertain. CDR3 length: 12 amino acids. The germline V gene encodes CDR1 SQVTM and CDR2 ANQGSEA. The ends were cut back, 4 bases at V and 5 bases at J, with 11 bases in the middle. CDR3 loop: CSVGEGGTEAFF. The CDR3 DNA reads as TGCAGCGTTGGCGAGGGAGGGACTGAAGCTTTCTTT.

The CDR3 DNA reads TGTGCCAGTAGTGGGCTAGCGGGGCCGAACACCGGGGAGCTGTTTTTT. This gives the protein CASSGLAGPNTGELFF. This chain uses TRBV19 with TRBJ2-2; 9 nucleotides line up with TRBD2. V was pared by 5 bases and J by 0 bases, with 4 bases of the junction left unmatched. CDR1 is LNHDA and CDR2 is SQIVND in the germline V gene (reference sequence). The CDR3 totals 16 residues.

The chain links TRBV28 to TRBJ1-1; D unclear. Trimming shortened V by 10 bases and J by 0 bases, and 9 bases separated the two germline ends. CDR1 is MDHEN and CDR2 is SYDVKM in the germline V gene. CDR3 length: 12 amino acids. The DNA of the CDR3 is TGTGCCACGTCCCTACTGAACACTGAAGCTTTCTTT. Amino acids: CATSLLNTEAFF. The complete variable domain, with remaining parts taken from reference TRBV28 and TRBJ1-1, reads DVKVTQSSRYLVKRTGEKVFLECVQDMDHENMFWYRQDPGLGLRLIYFSYDVKMKEKGDIPEGYSVSREKKERFSLILESASTNQTSMYLCATSLLNTEAFFGQGTRLTVV.

This clone was picked up a small number of times. DNA of the CDR3: TGCGCCAGCAGTCCAGGACTAGCGGGAGATAGGAATGAGCAGTTCTTC. Encoded protein: CASSPGLAGDRNEQFF. The chain links TRBV10-1 to TRBJ2-1; 13 nucleotides agree with TRBD2. Per the germline V gene, CDR1 is WNHNN and CDR2 is SYGVQD (reference sequence). Germline trimming cut 5 bases from V and 7 bases from J; bases unmatched to any gene: 8. This CDR3 region has 16 residues.

J is TRBJ1-1 and V is TRBV5-5; D is undetermined. There are 14 residues in the CDR3. Germline assignment: CDR1 SGHKS and CDR2 YYEKEE (reference sequence). V lost 1 base, J lost 0 bases, and 7 bases lay in between. The CDR3 here is CASSLTGMNTEAFF. The CDR3 coding sequence is TGTGCCAGCAGCTTGACCGGTATGAACACTGAAGCTTTCTTT. The full variable domain, its missing parts supplied by reference TRBV5-5 and TRBJ1-1, is DAGVTQSPTHLIKTRGQQVTLRCSPISGHKSVSWYQQVLGQGPQFIFQYYEKEERGRGNFPDRFSARQFPNYSSELNVNALLLGDSALYLCASSLTGMNTEAFFGQGTRLTVV.

The chain is built from TRBV18 and TRBJ2-1, with 7 bases lining up with TRBD2. Germline trimming cut 6 bases from V and 5 bases from J; bases unmatched to any gene: 13. The CDR3 extends over 16 amino acids. CDR1 and CDR2 (germline): KGHSH, LQKENI. This chain's CDR3 is CASSQAPSSGDNEQFF. CDR3 nucleotide sequence: TGTGCCAGCTCCCAAGCCCCGTCTAGCGGAGACAATGAGCAGTTCTTC.

The rearrangement links TRBV29-1 to TRBJ2-3; a possible D gene is TRBD2 (5 bases). The CDR3 sequence is 13 residues long. CDR1 is SQVTM, CDR2 ANQGSEA, per germline. V gave up 7 bases and J gave up 5 bases, with 16 bases separating them. The DNA for the CDR3 is TGCAGCGGAACAATCTCGGCGGGAGATACGCAGTATTTT. It translates to CSGTISAGDTQYF.

The J gene is TRBJ2-5, the V gene TRBV19; 7 bases are shared with TRBD2. There are 13 residues in the CDR3. Per the germline V gene, CDR1 is LNHDA and CDR2 is SQIVND (reference sequence). The V and J ends lost 6 bases and 5 bases, in that order; junction bases with no gene match: 6. As DNA, the CDR3 is TGTGCCAGTAGCTGGGGAGGGCACGAGACCCAGTACTTC. This gives the protein CASSWGGHETQYF. Using reference TRBV19 and TRBJ2-5 for the parts outside the CDR3, the full variable domain is DGGITQSPKYLFRKEGQNVTLSCEQNLNHDAMYWYRQDPGQGLRLIYYSQIVNDFQKGDIAEGYSVSREKKESFPLTVTSAQKNPTAFYLCASSWGGHETQYFGPGTRLLVL.

The V and J genes are TRBV7-2 and TRBJ2-2; D call uncertain. The CDR3 contains 12 residues. CDR1 is SGHTA, CDR2 FQGNSA, per germline. V lost 5 bases, J lost 7 bases, and 8 bases lay in between. This chain's CDR3 is CASSRLSGELFF. CDR3 DNA: TGTGCCAGCAGCCGCTTGAGCGGGGAGCTGTTTTTT.

This chain joins TRBV6-5 and TRBJ1-6, with TRBD1 matching 7 bases. Germline assignment: CDR1 MNHEY and CDR2 SVGAGI. Trimming took 6 bases from V and 7 from J; bases not matched to a gene: 3. This CDR3 has 13 amino acids. The CDR3: CASRDRVNSPLHF. DNA of the CDR3: TGTGCCAGCAGAGACAGGGTAAATTCACCCCTCCACTTT.

The V and J genes are TRBV5-1 and TRBJ1-6; 8 bases are a match to TRBD1. The CDR3 is made up of 16 amino acids. V was pared by 4 bases and J by 4 bases, with 7 bases of the junction left unmatched. Germline CDR1 and CDR2: SGHRS and YFSETQ. CDR3 bases: TGCGCCAGCAGCAAAACCGGGACAGGATATAATTCACCCCTCCACTTT. Translating it yields CASSKTGTGYNSPLHF.

The rearrangement uses TRBV9 and TRBJ2-5; 15 nucleotides agree with TRBD2. V trimming: 0 bases; J trimming: 5 bases; junction bases outside the gene matches: 5. Germline CDR1 SGDLS, CDR2 YYNGEE. CDR3 size: 17 residues. CDR3 coding DNA: TGTGCCAGCAGCGTAGGCGGACTAGCGGGGGGGCGGGAGACCCAGTACTTC. It translates to CASSVGGLAGGRETQYF.

The J gene is TRBJ2-7, the V gene TRBV6-1; 9 bases agree with TRBD1. CDR1 MNHNS and CDR2 SASEGT come from the germline V gene. The CDR3 loop spans 15 amino acids. V lost 1 base to trimming and J lost 3 bases; unmatched junction nucleotides: 4. The DNA for the CDR3 is TGTGCCAGCAGTGAAGGGGGACAGGGCCTCTACGAGCAGTACTTC. Translation: CASSEGGQGLYEQYF.